Listed below are T cell receptor beta chains from one sample, sequenced in a study of T cell responses to AZD1222 COVID-19 vaccine. Here immunoSEQ multiplex PCR was the method, and the copy in TCRdb shows in-frame clones only, minus some. This table holds some 24,000 clones, about 86% found once. The sample was peripheral blood, taken 28 days after the second AZD1222 dose. Receptors originate from an adult who received the AZD1222 COVID-19 vaccine. The CDR3 runs from the conserved cysteine through the conserved F or W. A D gene is named only where the DNA matches it firmly. Clone size is not always given. Where it is, it says once, few, many or a class for expanded clones.

DNA: TGTGCCAGCAGCCTCGGGGACAGGGGCACTGAAGCTTTCTTT
CDR3: CASSLGDRGTEAFF
length: 14
D: TRBD1
J: TRBJ1-1
size: .
V: TRBV13

DNA: TGTGCCAGCAGCTGGGGGCAGGGTCGGTACGAGCAGTACTTC
CDR3: CASSWGQGRYEQYF
length: 14
D: .
J: TRBJ2-7
size: few
V: TRBV7-6

DNA: TGTGCCAGCAGTTACACACCAGGACCCTACGAGCAGTACTTC
CDR3: CASSYTPGPYEQYF
length: 14
D: .
J: TRBJ2-7
size: .
V: TRBV6-5

DNA: TGTGCCAGCAGTTACTCGAGGGGATCCGGAAACACCATATATTTT
CDR3: CASSYSRGSGNTIYF
length: 15
D: .
J: TRBJ1-3
size: .
V: TRBV6-5

DNA: TGTGCCAGCAGTTTCCGGGGTCGTGAGCAGTACTTC
CDR3: CASSFRGREQYF
length: 12
D: .
J: TRBJ2-7
size: .
V: TRBV12-3/TRBV12-4

DNA: TGTGCCAGCAGCCTCCAGGGGGACGGAAACACCATATATTTT
CDR3: CASSLQGDGNTIYF
length: 14
D: TRBD1
J: TRBJ1-3
size: .
V: TRBV28

DNA: TGTGCCAGCAGCGTTGGACAGGGGGCAACTCAGCCCCAGCATTTT
CDR3: CASSVGQGATQPQHF
length: 15
D: TRBD1
J: TRBJ1-5
size: .
V: TRBV9

DNA: TGTGCCAGCAAGGGGGGGCCACGCACAGATACGCAGTATTTT
CDR3: CASKGGPRTDTQYF
length: 14
D: .
J: TRBJ2-3
size: .
V: TRBV11-2

DNA: TGTGCCATCAGTGAGGACTACTCCGAGCAGTACTTC
CDR3: CAISEDYSEQYF
length: 12
D: .
J: TRBJ2-7
size: few
V: TRBV10-3

DNA: TGTGCCAGTAGTACCGCTGGCGGGGGGGTGACTGAGCAGTACTTC
CDR3: CASSTAGGGVTEQYF
length: 15
D: TRBD2
J: TRBJ2-7
size: .
V: TRBV19

DNA: TGCGCCAGCCAGGGTGGTAGCGGCGATACGCAGTATTTT
CDR3: CASQGGSGDTQYF
length: 13
D: .
J: TRBJ2-3
size: .
V: TRBV10-1

DNA: TGTGCCAGCAGCCACGTCCTTGAGACCCAGTACTTC
CDR3: CASSHVLETQYF
length: 12
D: .
J: TRBJ2-5
size: few
V: TRBV3-1/TRBV3-2

DNA: TGTGCCAGCAGCCTCATGGGGACCATGAACACTGAAGCTTTCTTT
CDR3: CASSLMGTMNTEAFF
length: 15
D: .
J: TRBJ1-1
size: .
V: TRBV5-8

DNA: TGTGCCAGCAGTCTCCCAAACAGGGGTCGTGGCAGGAACACCATATATTTT
CDR3: CASSLPNRGRGRNTIYF
length: 17
D: TRBD1
J: TRBJ1-3
size: .
V: TRBV28

DNA: TGTGCCATCAGGGGCGAGAGTCCGGGACATTCGACCGGGGAGCTGTTTTTT
CDR3: CAIRGESPGHSTGELFF
length: 17
D: .
J: TRBJ2-2
size: .
V: TRBV10-3

DNA: TGTGCCAGCAGCCCTTACCCGAGCTCTGGAAACACCATATATTTT
CDR3: CASSPYPSSGNTIYF
length: 15
D: .
J: TRBJ1-3
size: .
V: TRBV7-2

DNA: TGCGCCAGCAGCTTGCTGGCGGAACCTGAGGGTGAGCAGTACTTC
CDR3: CASSLLAEPEGEQYF
length: 15
D: .
J: TRBJ2-7
size: .
V: TRBV5-1

DNA: TGTGCCAGCTCACCAATAGGGGGACGTGACACCGGGGAGCTGTTTTTT
CDR3: CASSPIGGRDTGELFF
length: 16
D: .
J: TRBJ2-2
size: few
V: TRBV18

DNA: TGTGCCAGCAGCACCGACAGGTACGAGCAGTACTTC
CDR3: CASSTDRYEQYF
length: 12
D: .
J: TRBJ2-7
size: .
V: TRBV5-4

DNA: TGTGCCAGCAGCCCCCGGCCGGGACAGGGGGCGAAAGAGCAGTACTTC
CDR3: CASSPRPGQGAKEQYF
length: 16
D: TRBD1
J: TRBJ2-7
size: .
V: TRBV11-2

DNA: TGTGCCAGCAGCCCCCGAACAGGGCGCACTGAAGCTTTCTTT
CDR3: CASSPRTGRTEAFF
length: 14
D: .
J: TRBJ1-1
size: .
V: TRBV6-5

DNA: TGTGCGAGCTCTTCCTCTGGTAGCACAGATACGCAGTATTTT
CDR3: CASSSSGSTDTQYF
length: 14
D: .
J: TRBJ2-3
size: .
V: TRBV3-1/TRBV3-2

DNA: TGTGCCAGTAGTAGGGACTCTGGAAACACCATATATTTT
CDR3: CASSRDSGNTIYF
length: 13
D: .
J: TRBJ1-3
size: .
V: TRBV19

DNA: TGCGCCAGCAGCTTGGACGCGGGCGGCACTGAAGCTTTCTTT
CDR3: CASSLDAGGTEAFF
length: 14
D: .
J: TRBJ1-1
size: .
V: TRBV5-1

DNA: TGTGCCAGCACCCTAAGCGCCCACAATGAGCAGTTCTTC
CDR3: CASTLSAHNEQFF
length: 13
D: .
J: TRBJ2-1
size: .
V: TRBV12-3/TRBV12-4

DNA: TGTGCCAGTAGCATCAGGGACTATAGCAATCAGCCCCAGCATTTT
CDR3: CASSIRDYSNQPQHF
length: 15
D: .
J: TRBJ1-5
size: .
V: TRBV19

DNA: TGTGCCAGCTCACCACCCGGGCAGGGGTTGGATTCACCCCTCCACTTT
CDR3: CASSPPGQGLDSPLHF
length: 16
D: .
J: TRBJ1-6
size: .
V: TRBV18

DNA: TGCGCCAGCAGTCAATCGAGAGGGCTAAGAAAGGTTGGAACTGAAGCTTTCTTT
CDR3: CASSQSRGLRKVGTEAFF
length: 18
D: .
J: TRBJ1-1
size: .
V: TRBV23-1

DNA: TGTGCTAGTGGTTTGTGGCAGGGGAACACCGGGGAGCTGTTTTTT
CDR3: CASGLWQGNTGELFF
length: 15
D: .
J: TRBJ2-2
size: .
V: TRBV12-5

DNA: TGTGCCAGCAGCGTAGCTTTGAGCGGCACAGATACGCAGTATTTT
CDR3: CASSVALSGTDTQYF
length: 15
D: .
J: TRBJ2-3
size: .
V: TRBV9

DNA: TGTGCCAGCAGTAACCCTGGCACTGAAGCTTTCTTT
CDR3: CASSNPGTEAFF
length: 12
D: .
J: TRBJ1-1
size: .
V: TRBV28

DNA: TGTGCCAGCAGCGCAGGACAGGGTGCAGAGACCCAGTACTTC
CDR3: CASSAGQGAETQYF
length: 14
D: TRBD1
J: TRBJ2-5
size: .
V: TRBV7-2

DNA: TGCGCCAGCAGCTTCGCAGGAAACACTGAAGCTTTCTTT
CDR3: CASSFAGNTEAFF
length: 13
D: .
J: TRBJ1-1
size: .
V: TRBV5-1

DNA: TGCGCCAGCAGCTTGCAGCCCGGATCTGACTACAATGAGCAGTTCTTC
CDR3: CASSLQPGSDYNEQFF
length: 16
D: .
J: TRBJ2-1
size: .
V: TRBV5-1

DNA: TGTGCCAGCAGGACCCTCGGGGGGACCCAGTACTTC
CDR3: CASRTLGGTQYF
length: 12
D: .
J: TRBJ2-5
size: .
V: TRBV6-5

DNA: TGCGCCAGCAGCCCTGAATTAGGCGGGGAGCTGTTTTTT
CDR3: CASSPELGGELFF
length: 13
D: .
J: TRBJ2-2
size: .
V: TRBV5-1

DNA: TGTGCCAGCAGCTTAGTTGACACTAACTACGAGCAGTACTTC
CDR3: CASSLVDTNYEQYF
length: 14
D: .
J: TRBJ2-7
size: .
V: TRBV7-9

DNA: TGTGCCAGCAGGATCAGGGCCAAACAAGAGACCCAGTACTTC
CDR3: CASRIRAKQETQYF
length: 14
D: .
J: TRBJ2-5
size: .
V: TRBV6-5

DNA: TGTGCCAGCAGCCCCCCCTCGACAGGGACTTCGGGAGGGCTGTTTTTT
CDR3: CASSPPSTGTSGGLFF
length: 16
D: TRBD1
J: TRBJ1-4
size: .
V: TRBV3-1/TRBV3-2

DNA: TGTGCCTGGAGTGTACCCCCGAACCGTTACGAGCAGTACTTC
CDR3: CAWSVPPNRYEQYF
length: 14
D: .
J: TRBJ2-7
size: few
V: TRBV30

DNA: TGTGCCAGCAGCCCAGTCCCCTCAAGGGACACTGAAGCTTTCTTT
CDR3: CASSPVPSRDTEAFF
length: 15
D: .
J: TRBJ1-1
size: .
V: TRBV7-8

DNA: TGTGCCACCCAGAGGGACAGGGGGTATTCACCCCTCCACTTT
CDR3: CATQRDRGYSPLHF
length: 14
D: TRBD1
J: TRBJ1-6
size: .
V: TRBV2